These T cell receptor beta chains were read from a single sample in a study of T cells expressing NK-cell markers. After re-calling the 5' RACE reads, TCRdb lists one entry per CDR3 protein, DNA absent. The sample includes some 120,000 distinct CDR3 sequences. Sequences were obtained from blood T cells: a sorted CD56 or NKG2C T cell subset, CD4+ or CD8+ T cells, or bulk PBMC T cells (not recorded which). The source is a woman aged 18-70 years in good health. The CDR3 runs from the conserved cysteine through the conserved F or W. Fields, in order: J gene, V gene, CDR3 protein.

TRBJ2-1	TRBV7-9	CASSTETGADNEQFF
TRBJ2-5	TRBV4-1	CASSPIAGKETQYF
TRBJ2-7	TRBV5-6	CASSLGNEQYF
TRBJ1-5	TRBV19	CASSERTGRNQPQHF
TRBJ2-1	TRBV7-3	CASSLGDGGRFGNEQFF
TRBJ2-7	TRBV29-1	CSVGLGTGYEQYF
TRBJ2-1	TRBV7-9	CASSWAGGGSYNEQFF
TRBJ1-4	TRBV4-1	CASSARDRLNEKLFF
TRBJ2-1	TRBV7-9	CASSLPGYTEQFF
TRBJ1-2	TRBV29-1	CSVEDSEGGGGYTF
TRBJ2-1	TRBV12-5	CASGRNFSGSSYNEQFF
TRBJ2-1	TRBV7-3	CASSPGLGPSYEQFF
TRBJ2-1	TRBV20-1	CSALSGRGQGEQFF
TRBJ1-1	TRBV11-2	CASSLGSAGNTEAFF
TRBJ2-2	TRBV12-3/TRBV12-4	CASSSGTSGSGSTGELFF
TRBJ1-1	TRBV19	CASSPTIQAEAFF
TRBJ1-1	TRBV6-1	CASSAFGGTEAFF
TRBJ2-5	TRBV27	CASSLGMEETQYF
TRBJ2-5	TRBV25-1	CASSQAETQYF
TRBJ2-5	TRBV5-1	CASSALEQGLETQYF
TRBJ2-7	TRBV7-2	CASSFTSGSYEQYF
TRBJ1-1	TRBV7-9	CASSLGYTEAFF
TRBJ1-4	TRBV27	CASSLSPSTNEKLFF
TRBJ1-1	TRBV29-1	CSVEALNTEAFF
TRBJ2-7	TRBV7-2	CASSSAPSYEQYF
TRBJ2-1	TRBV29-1	CSVYTAGAYNEQFF
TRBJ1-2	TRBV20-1	CSAPGGDGYTF
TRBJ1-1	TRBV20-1	CSASREPEAFF
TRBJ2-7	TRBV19	CASSTTSGRGYEQYF
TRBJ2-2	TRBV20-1	CSARDRGGWAAGELFF
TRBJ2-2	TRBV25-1	CASSDWVMNTGELFF
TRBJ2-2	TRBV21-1	CASSNRGGSRMSGELFF
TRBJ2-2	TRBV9	CASRPSVTGELFF
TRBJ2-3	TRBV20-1	CSARSGTGRTDTQYF
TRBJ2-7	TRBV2	CASRDPPDDEQYF
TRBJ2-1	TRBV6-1	CASSERGGTGSNEQFF
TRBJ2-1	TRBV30	CAWTGSGGYNEQFF
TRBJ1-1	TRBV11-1	CASSLAAYSHTEAFF
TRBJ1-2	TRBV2	CASSDKGSPAIYGYTF
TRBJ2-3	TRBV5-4	CASSLVASPDTQYF